The T cell receptor (beta chain) under discussion was sequenced for a study of cytomegalovirus exposure and HLA in healthy donors (dated by TCRdb to 2015 to 2018). Regarding the research as a whole: An earlier analysis of approximately 600 of the donors reported 250 to 300 Gb of sequence data and some 100 million unique TCR beta sequences from around 200 million T cells. To predict cytomegalovirus infection status, the study brought together high-throughput TCR immunosequencing, statistical association of individual TCRs with disease status, and machine learning. On average, roughly 250,000 unique TCR beta nucleotide sequences were sequenced per donor among a few hundred genotyped donors of the cohort, with 15% to 20% of those sequences being non-productive. A later analysis re-analyzed previously published TCR beta repertoires from roughly 600 donors and added high-resolution HLA genotyping to study TCR occurrence patterns. In the later analysis, no new phenotypic data were used to find candidate immune exposures; instead, reliance was placed on TCR beta sequences and their occurrence across donors. An early release that covered fewer than 800 HLA-typed donors contained approximately 300 gigabases of sequencing data and around 80 million unique TCR sequences. Typing coverage varied by locus: about 620-640 donors for A, B, C, DRB1 and DQB1; under 550 for DQA1; more than 600 for DPA1; roughly 470 for DPB1. A separate validation cohort of roughly 130 different subjects was used in addition to the approximately 610-subject first cohort. An earlier analysis of some 500 of the donors applied high-throughput TCR beta sequencing to assess whether each TCR beta V gene segment acted as functional or pseudogenic. Genome-wide SNP genotypes for about 60% of the 666 donors were used in a later genetic analysis, which treated that subset as a discovery cohort. Donor age, sex, ethnicity and CMV serostatus were collected together with the repertoire data. All discovery cohort repertoires had been generated using a single sequencing platform. Among the roughly 400 genotyped donors, roughly 80% belonged to the genetic ancestry cluster associated with self-reported Caucasian donors. The study aimed to test whether signatures of past pathogen exposure could be identified by cataloging public T cell receptors. HLA typing included class I and class II loci at four-digit resolution. Using immunosequencing, the study profiled T cell repertoires from about 620 subjects and related those repertoires to cytomegalovirus serostatus. Several DR-DQ haplotypes were treated as single units for association and clustering because of strong linkage in the cohort. Points the paper makes about the study in general: Correlated functional status among segregating V segments might be attributable to linkage disequilibrium, but an unknown experimental factor could not be ruled out. In a later analysis, the rate of TCR association differed among HLA loci, with DRB1 alleles having the most associated TCRs and HLA-C alleles having the fewest. A further reported finding was that TCR beta sequences accurately predicted the HLA-A and HLA-B alleles for most subjects in the first cohort. Because counts were too low, roughly 18 rarely observed V segments, including chromosome 9 orphons, were left out of the earlier analysis of roughly 600 of the donors. Several of the top co-occurrence clusters appeared to be linked to parvovirus B19, influenza, CMV and Epstein-Barr virus, according to a later analysis. In a later analysis, HLA-associated TCR beta chains were found to be more clonally expanded and to have lower generation probabilities than equally common non-associated chains. When HLA alleles, especially DR and DQ, strongly co-occurred, attributing TCR associations to individual alleles was difficult. An earlier analysis of 587 of the donors showed that most TCR beta V segments appeared in productive rearrangements either about 90% or about 30% of the time, which broadly matched IMGT annotations. A few of the identified cytomegalovirus-associated TCR beta chains were confirmed in vitro to be specific for cytomegalovirus antigens. The classifier was reported to diagnose cytomegalovirus status with high specificity and sensitivity in both the original cohort and the validation cohort. Across donors, most TCR sequences were observed very rarely, whereas some public TCRs were present in many individuals. Because HLA typing was missing for some donors at each locus, association tests included only the typed subset. A later analysis associated 15,000 or so TCR beta sequences with specific HLA alleles at a false discovery rate of 0.05. According to a later genetic analysis, donors in an Asian-associated ancestry cluster had fewer N-insertions in productive TCRs than the approximately 700-donor mean. The sequencing pipeline was judged likely to have produced a cluster of highly shared sequence variants as a technical artifact. Immune exposure information for the cohort was limited to CMV serostatus. The cohort was sequenced for TCR beta chains only, and without alpha or paired-chain data the features that could be detected were limited. A total of fewer than 200 TCR beta chains were listed by the study as associated with cytomegalovirus. The 87-base-pair reads could not distinguish some IMGT-functional V segments, including TRBV6-2 and TRBV6-3, so those segments were excluded. A later analysis found that most CMV-associated TCR beta chains appeared HLA-restricted, with HLA associations seemingly driven largely by CMV exposure. Presence/absence analyses assumed roughly uniform sequencing depth across donors, an assumption that may not hold. An association between a missense DCLRE1C variant and V-gene and J-gene trimming of TCR beta chains was found in a later genetic analysis and replicated in an independent cohort. According to the authors, the approach could potentially be generalized to other disease states and immunological phenotypes.

The library was made by the immunoSEQ multiplex PCR assay. A mixture of 60 forward primers for TCR Vbeta segments and 13 reverse primers for TCR Jbeta segments was used in the multiplex PCR. A multiplex PCR assay on genomic DNA amplified the CDR3 region of rearranged TCR beta genes. The amplified TCR beta libraries were sequenced on the Illumina HiSeq System as 87-base-pair reads. On the study's bioinformatics: Across the roughly 640 repertoires, a later analysis counted 80 million or so unique TCR beta chains, 9.5 million to 12 million of which were shared by at least two donors. To remove PCR and sequencing errors, raw reads were error-corrected and collapsed into unique sequences using a nearest-neighbor algorithm that merged closely related sequences. To assign V, D and J gene segments, CDR3 sequences were aligned to IMGT reference sequences. Each retained sequence needed at least a six-nucleotide match to both a V gene segment and a J gene segment. A rearrangement counted as productive if the CDR3 had no stop codons and remained in frame with V and J, and every other rearrangement counted as non-productive. CDR3 was defined according to IMGT convention as the region running from the second conserved V-encoded cysteine to the conserved J-encoded phenylalanine. The earlier analysis of about 610 of the donors excluded sequences that lacked an unambiguous match to a single V gene segment. In an earlier analysis of some 590 of the donors, a V segment was called functional when productive rearrangements were above 56.7%, and segregating when the standard deviation between donors exceeded 5%. A statistical classification framework was built to diagnose cytomegalovirus status from the catalog of TCR beta chain sequences. V and J gene assignment, in a later analysis, came from comparing TCR nucleotide sequences with IMGT/GENE-DB human TR gene sequences. In a later analysis, CDR3 sequences and most-parsimonious VDJ recombination scenarios were assigned using the TCRdist pipeline. In a later analysis, each TCR beta chain was defined by its CDR3 amino acid sequence together with its V-gene family, and reads without a unique V-gene family were excluded. To address suspected cross-contamination and a sequencing artifact, a later analysis removed over 500 highly shared, low-generation-probability nucleotide sequences. A later analysis calculated a clonal expansion index for each public chain from normalized within-repertoire ranks of inferred template counts. A later analysis computed generation probabilities with a VDJ recombination model fitted to out-of-frame rearrangements, and checked the results against IGoR. Hypergeometric tests were used in a later analysis to score TCR-TCR, TCR-HLA and TCR-CMV co-occurrence, with a repertoire-size bias correction applied to the TCR pairs. To estimate false discovery rates, a later analysis permuted the HLA or CMV assignments 20 times. In a later analysis, co-occurring TCRs were grouped using DBSCAN, with TCRdist sequence similarity added in when clustering inside HLA-allele-positive subsets. Repertoires with fewer than 30,000 or more than 120,000 public chains were left out of co-occurrence clustering, as were five repertoires with anomalous nucleotide sharing. Here the immuneACCESS table is served through TCRdb, limited to in-frame sequences with V and J called. Missing clones are a known gap in these copies; in checked studies unresolved V genes cover under half, and the rest lacks a known reason. D and trimming were read from the DNA, whereas the V and J calls and clone size are those reported in that table. Across this sample there are roughly 100,000 clones, with over 80% seen only once. The top ten hold 6% to 8% of the sample.

CDR3 length: 13 amino acids, cysteine to phenylalanine. Solely the CDR3 DNA is kept, with 39 bases framed from the first base. The germline V gene supplies CDR1 KGHSH and CDR2 LQKENI. The trim is 5 bases for V and 5 bases for J, with a gap of 13 bases between the germline ends. This clone was observed once. No cognate antigen has been identified for it. Per-base quality was not reported, and no clone a single base away is much larger than it. The cohort comprised under 700 healthy bone marrow donors. Cohort members were all nominally healthy when sampled, although unrecorded immune exposures were likely present. The donor was CMV seropositive and was included in the group of approximately 300 seropositive cohort members. Every donor gave a peripheral blood sample, and the peripheral blood mononuclear cells from that sample were used for TCR beta sequencing. The Qiagen DNeasy Blood Extraction Kit was used to extract genomic DNA from the blood cell samples.

Sequencing was done on a sample of PBMCs. This clonotype was sampled from a man aged 25 to 40 in good health and CMV-seropositive. The chain uses TRBV18 and TRBJ2-7, with TRBD2 perhaps the D gene, on 6 matching bases. The CDR3: CASSGGYRDEQYF. The DNA sequence is given as TGTGCCAGCTCAGGGGGGTATCGTGACGAGCAGTACTTC.